This T cell receptor beta chain comes out of a study of blood T cell repertoires in COVID-19. Study-wide context: Both acute and convalescent COVID-19 samples were obtained from the United States, Italy and Spain. PBMCs, B-cell-depleted T cells, or T cells provided the cDNA or gDNA that made up the material.

Germline CDR1 SGHTA, CDR2 FQGNSA. Deletions cut 1 base from V and 5 bases from J, with 11 bases between. This CDR3 spans 14 amino acids. In the source study's methods: For nucleated cells, counts were estimated from reference gene primer amplification. The data were produced by immunoSEQ multiplex PCR, yet TCRdb's version contains in-frame clones alone and is incomplete. V, J and clone size are those of that table, while D and trimming were read from the DNA. The table shows more than 70,000 clones, with roughly 85% occurring only once. The chain couples TRBV7-2 to TRBJ1-1; D gene uncertain. The sequence was collected from a man in his fifties or sixties with acute or convalescent COVID-19. Sequenced: peripheral blood. The CDR3 DNA follows: TGTGCCAGCAGCTTAGGACAAGCGGAGACTGAAGCTTTCTTT. Translation gives CASSLGQAETEAFF.